This is a list of T cell receptor beta chains from one sample in a study of identical twins. From the 5' RACE reads, TCRdb called clonotypes with MiXCR, one entry per CDR3 protein. The sample has around 240,000 distinct CDR3 sequences, 10% to 13% seen once. Sequencing was done on a sample of memory T cells sorted from blood. Source of these receptors: a middle-aged man in good health. Each CDR3 is given with its conserved first and last residue. D genes are given only for firm matches.

TRBV20-1	TRBJ2-3	TRBD2	CSALGLAGPDTQYF
TRBV12-3/TRBV12-4	TRBJ2-7	-	CASSPGPGFEQYF
TRBV5-1	TRBJ2-5	TRBD2	CASSLGVAGETQYF
TRBV12-3/TRBV12-4	TRBJ1-2	TRBD1	CASKTGTGGYGYTF
TRBV11-3	TRBJ2-1	-	CASSPGGTRGSNEQFF
TRBV15	TRBJ2-7	TRBD1	CATSRDRGQGRTYEQYF
TRBV14	TRBJ2-1	-	CASSQGQNYFGYNEQFF
TRBV3-1	TRBJ1-3	-	CASSQDFGGNTIYF
TRBV28	TRBJ1-4	TRBD1	CASSVASGTGLEKLFF
TRBV10-3	TRBJ1-4	-	CAISESDRPGEKLFF
TRBV12-3/TRBV12-4	TRBJ2-3	-	CASSLAQGKTDTQYF
TRBV28	TRBJ1-2	TRBD1	CASKRVGTGTFGYTF
TRBV4-1	TRBJ1-1	TRBD1	CASSPGTGGGLNTEAFF
TRBV28	TRBJ2-1	-	CASSFSGYEQFF
TRBV29-1	TRBJ1-1	-	CSVRRDPSTEAFF
TRBV30	TRBJ1-1	TRBD1	CAWNPDRVKPNTEAFF
TRBV4-1	TRBJ2-7	TRBD1	CASSHDTTGIYEQYF
TRBV20-1	TRBJ2-2	-	CSARDVSEQSNTGELFF
TRBV7-9	TRBJ2-7	TRBD1	CASSPPGQISYEQYF
TRBV5-1	TRBJ2-3	TRBD1	CASILGQGVTDTQYF
TRBV9	TRBJ2-3	-	CASSAFSGSSTDTQYF
TRBV10-3	TRBJ1-2	TRBD1	CAISEPTGKEGGYGYTF
TRBV28	TRBJ2-6	TRBD2	CASSPVGLAGVAGANVLTF
TRBV29-1	TRBJ2-5	-	CSAKTSAGKGIGRETQYF
TRBV10-3	TRBJ2-3	TRBD2	CAISAGLAVTDTQYF
TRBV20-1	TRBJ2-1	TRBD2	CSARDPLGTGGKFF
TRBV7-8	TRBJ2-1	TRBD2	CASSRRTSGGYNEQFF
TRBV10-2	TRBJ2-2	-	CASSSIPGELFF
TRBV5-5	TRBJ2-1	-	CASSPSWGSYNEQFF
TRBV14	TRBJ2-7	-	CASSRGDFYEQYF
TRBV10-3	TRBJ2-5	-	CAISEGPGQETQYF
TRBV10-3	TRBJ1-1	-	CASKTGPNTEAFF
TRBV6-1	TRBJ2-7	-	CATAYQKQYF
TRBV14	TRBJ2-1	-	CASSHLRWESNEQFF
TRBV29-1	TRBJ2-3	TRBD2	CSVAAGDITDTQYF
TRBV12-3/TRBV12-4	TRBJ1-2	-	CASSLDGYYGYTF
TRBV25-1	TRBJ2-5	-	CASSEFLGPQETQYF
TRBV11-2	TRBJ1-6	-	CASSLGGDYRSSYNSPLHF
TRBV9	TRBJ2-7	TRBD2	CASSVDSGGYEQYF
TRBV10-3	TRBJ1-3	TRBD1	CAVGDRSSGNTIYF
TRBV30	TRBJ1-1	TRBD1	CAWSPGLGSPTGTEAFF
TRBV20-1	TRBJ2-7	-	CSAFTGPDEQYF
TRBV6-2/TRBV6-3	TRBJ2-1	TRBD2	CASGSGPGNEQFF
TRBV27	TRBJ2-1	TRBD1	CASSLPGTVNEQFF
TRBV7-3	TRBJ2-2	-	CASSYRVNTGELFF
TRBV6-2/TRBV6-3	TRBJ2-7	-	CASSYQGLHYEQYF